This is a list of T cell receptor beta chains from one sample in a study of shared clonotypes between healthy human individuals. TCRdb's table, derived via immunoSEQ multiplex PCR, lists solely in-frame clones and lacks some. The data hold 2 million to 2.5 million clones, with about 90% observed a single time. Sequenced sample: naive CD4+ T cells from PBMCs. Receptors were obtained from a man younger than 35 in good health. Some clones in this sample may be carry-over from other donors' samples. The CDR3 runs from the conserved cysteine through the conserved F or W. D genes are given only for firm matches.

TRBJ2-1,TRBD1,TRBV6-5,TGTGCCAGCAGCCGACAGGGGGCACCCTACAATGAGCAGTTCTTC,CASSRQGAPYNEQFF
TRBJ2-7,NA,TRBV21-1,TGTGCCAGCACCCTCGGGGGGACTAGCTATAAGGAGCAGTACTTC,CASTLGGTSYKEQYF
TRBJ2-5,NA,TRBV10-3,TGTGCCATCAGACAGGGTCGAGACCAAGAGACCCAGTACTTC,CAIRQGRDQETQYF
TRBJ2-3,TRBD2,TRBV7-3,TGTGCCAGCAGCTTAGGGCTAGCGGGAGGGGCTGATACGCAGTATTTT,CASSLGLAGGADTQYF
TRBJ2-3,NA,TRBV5-4,TGTGCCAGCACCTCCCCCAGCACAGATACGCAGTATTTT,CASTSPSTDTQYF
TRBJ1-1,NA,TRBV6-6,TGTGCCAGCAGACAGGGAGGGAACACTGAAGCTTTCTTT,CASRQGGNTEAFF
TRBJ2-3,NA,TRBV6-6,TGTGCCAGCAGGGGGGTCGACGGTTTCTTCCGAGATACGCAGTATTTT,CASRGVDGFFRDTQYF
TRBJ2-3,NA,TRBV27,TGTGCCAGTGGTCATCTCGCCGGCACAGATACGCAGTATTTT,CASGHLAGTDTQYF
TRBJ1-2,NA,TRBV5-1,TGCGCCAGCAGCCCCCGGACAGATAACAACTATGGCTACACCTTC,CASSPRTDNNYGYTF
TRBJ2-2,NA,TRBV5-4,TGTGCCAGCAGCTTGGGTGTGAGGCCGAACACCGGGGAGCTGTTTTTT,CASSLGVRPNTGELFF
TRBJ1-3,NA,TRBV28,TGTGCCAGCAGTTTCGGATACACCATATATTTT,CASSFGYTIYF
TRBJ2-2,TRBD2,TRBV4-1,TGCGCCAGCAGCCTAGAAGAAAGGAGGGGAGGGACCGGGGAGCTGTTTTTT,CASSLEERRGGTGELFF
TRBJ2-1,NA,TRBV6-5,TGTGCCAGCAGCCGCCGCCCCGACAATGAGCAGTTCTTC,CASSRRPDNEQFF
TRBJ1-5,TRBD1,TRBV2,TGTGCCAGCAGTGCCTTGGACAGGGGACAATCACCCCAGCATTTT,CASSALDRGQSPQHF
TRBJ2-5,NA,TRBV9,TGTGCCAGCAGCGCGGGACCCCAAGAGACCCAGTACTTC,CASSAGPQETQYF
TRBJ2-5,NA,TRBV9,TGTGCCAGCAGCGTAGAATGGTGGTGGGGAGAGACCCAGTACTTC,CASSVEWWWGETQYF
TRBJ2-1,NA,TRBV7-2,TGTGCCAGCAGCTCCCGGGAGGGACAGATATACAATGAGCAGTTCTTC,CASSSREGQIYNEQFF
TRBJ2-1,TRBD2,TRBV7-9,TGTGCCAGCAGCTTGTCTAGCGGGAGATTTATTGATGAGCAGTTCTTC,CASSLSSGRFIDEQFF
TRBJ2-2,NA,TRBV7-9,TGTGCCAGCAGCCCCCCGGGTAGCCTCGCCGGGGAGCTGTTTTTT,CASSPPGSLAGELFF
TRBJ2-7,NA,TRBV7-6,TGTGCCAGCAGCATCGGTAGGGGCTACGAGCAGTACTTC,CASSIGRGYEQYF
TRBJ2-7,NA,TRBV5-6,TGTGCCAGCAGCTCCCGGTGGGAGCAGTACTTC,CASSSRWEQYF
TRBJ2-4,NA,TRBV28,TGTGCCAGCAGTTTAGTTCGTGTAGGGGACATTCAGTACTTC,CASSLVRVGDIQYF
TRBJ2-7,NA,TRBV11-1,TGTGCCAGCAGTCCGTTGAGGGCTAACCTCCCTGGCGAGCAGTACTTC,CASSPLRANLPGEQYF